This T cell receptor beta chain was identified in a study of T cells after yellow fever vaccination. Study conclusions and caveats: At 95% to 98% for CD4 and approximately 88% for CD8, most primary-vaccination clones showed up again after the booster. Abundant bulk-derived clonotypes could contaminate FACS-sorted repertoires. Weaker, the secondary response had a peak occurring faster, on day 5 versus 15.

On this clonotype: Its specificity is unknown.

Trimming took off 0 bases at V and 4 bases at J, with 13 bases between the two ends. This CDR3 comprises 16 residues. Germline V gene sequence: CDR1 KGHSH, CDR2 LQKENI. 5'RACE template switching generated TCR cDNA, adding a universal primer site and UMIs. TCRdb ran MiXCR on the 5' RACE reads and lists one entry per CDR3 protein. The repertoire holds roughly 330,000 distinct CDR3 sequences, with 3% to 4.5% as singletons. The chain recombines TRBV18 with TRBJ2-1, with D perhaps TRBD2 (5 bases). The sequences come from PBMCs, collected 5 days after the yellow fever booster vaccination. This sequence originates from a young man who received the YFV17D yellow fever vaccine. CDR3: CASSPPGETLYNEQFF. The CDR3 nucleotides are TGTGCCAGCTCACCACCGGGAGAGACCTTATACAATGAGCAGTTCTTC.